Listed here are 3 T cell receptor beta chains from one sample, sequenced in a study of blood T cells in healthy people across ages. The authors ran a second PCR of roughly 6 to 12 cycles using a sample-barcoded 5' primer and a J-beta primer mix. One entry per CDR3 protein results from TCRdb running MiXCR on the 5' RACE reads. Among about 670,000 distinct CDR3 sequences listed, about 43% were seen once. The sequenced material came from blood. These receptors were taken from a man older than 75 in good health.

The chain's CDR3 is CASCSLALYEQYF. The DNA of the CDR3 is TGTGCCAGCTGTTCACTAGCCCTCTACGAGCAGTACTTC. The rearrangement uses TRBV28 and TRBJ2-1, with a weak D call TRBD2 (6 bases). Matching the DNA end better, TRBJ2-7 makes the J call doubtful. Germline CDR1 reads MDHEN; CDR2 reads SYDVKM. The CDR3 is 13 residues long.

The J gene is TRBJ2-7, the V gene TRBV20-1, with 12 bases aligning to TRBD2. The CDR3 contains 14 residues. V gave up 3 bases and J gave up 3 bases; unmatched junction bases: 3. Germline CDR1 and CDR2: DFQATT and SNEGSKA (reference sequence). The CDR3: CSARLLAGGYEQYF. In DNA, the CDR3 is TGCAGTGCTAGGTTACTAGCGGGGGGCTACGAGCAGTACTTC.

This clonotype was recorded only once. The genes are TRBV6-2 or TRBV6-3 and TRBJ2-1; 9 bases match TRBD1. Trimming removed 6 bases from V and 10 bases from J; junction bases left unmatched: 10. Germline CDR1 and CDR2: MNHEY and SVGEGT. The length of the CDR3 is 14 residues. This CDR3 is CASRPRDRVNEQFF. The CDR3 DNA sequence: TGTGCCAGCAGACCTCGGGACAGGGTGAACGAGCAGTTCTTC.